The next 18 T cell receptor beta chains were all read from a single sample in a study of metastatic and nonmetastatic thyroid tumors. Patients were all untreated before their thyroid surgery. TCRdb re-called the PCR reads with MiXCR. The sample carries some 50,000 clones, approximately 24% recorded once. Sequences were obtained from blood. The receptors come from a male donor with papillary thyroid cancer or a benign thyroid nodule (not recorded which). Some clones in this sample may be carry-over from other donors' samples.

The chain couples TRBV4-2 to TRBJ2-1; TRBD2 matches 11 bases. From germline, CDR1 is LGHNA and CDR2 YNFKEQ. V dropped 1 base and J dropped 8; count of bases not matched to a gene: 4. The CDR3 is made up of 15 amino acids. In DNA, the CDR3 is TGTGCCAGCAGCCAAGCTAGCGGGGGGTGGGATGAGCAGTTCTTC. Translating gives CASSQASGGWDEQFF.

This clone was counted many times. The rearrangement uses TRBV25-1 and TRBJ1-2, with D uncertain. V lost 5 bases to trimming and J lost 1 base, with 14 bases between them. This CDR3 is 15 amino acids long. Germline V lookup: CDR1 MGHDK, CDR2 SYGVNS. The CDR3 DNA sequence: TGTGCCAGCAGTCCTCAAGTGGATATTAACTATGGCTACACCTTC. Its protein product is CASSPQVDINYGYTF.

This clone was recorded a few times. With a much larger clone just one base away, this may be a read error. Given the absence of the conserved phenylalanine or tryptophan at the CDR3 end, a read error is likely. The chain has TRBV7-9 and TRBJ2-5; a possible D gene is TRBD2 (6 bases). Germline CDR1 reads SEHNR; CDR2 reads FQNEAQ (reference sequence). The CDR3 consists of 15 residues. V lost 5 bases and J 3 bases, leaving 16 bases between the germline ends. CDR3 in DNA: TGTGCCAGCAGCCTAACGCTAGCGACCAAAGAGACCCAGTACCTC. The encoded protein is CASSLTLATKETQYL.

This clone was observed at least ten times. This sample also contains other DNA sequences that code for the same CDR3. The rearrangement uses TRBV28 and TRBJ2-2; 12 positions match TRBD2. The CDR3 has 16 amino acids. Germline V gives CDR1 MDHEN, CDR2 SYDVKM. V gave up 8 bases and J gave up 5 bases; unmatched junction bases: 9. This CDR3 reads CASVTSGRSRTGELFF. The DNA of the CDR3 is TGTGCCAGCGTCACTAGCGGGAGGTCTCGGACCGGGGAGCTGTTTTTT.

The chain links TRBV5-1 to TRBJ2-7; 8 nucleotides align to TRBD2. Germline V gene data show CDR1 as SGHRS and CDR2 as YFSETQ. Trimming cost V 0 bases and J 4 bases; bases outside gene matches: 6. This CDR3 comprises 15 residues. As DNA, the CDR3 is TGCGCCAGCAGCTTGGCAGGGACTAGATCATACGAGCAGTACTTC. Translated: CASSLAGTRSYEQYF. The complete variable domain, with remaining parts taken from reference TRBV5-1 and TRBJ2-7, reads KAGVTQTPRYLIKTRGQQVTLSCSPISGHRSVSWYQQTPGQGLQFLFEYFSETQRNKGNFPGRFSGRQFSNSRSEMNVSTLELGDSALYLCASSLAGTRSYEQYFGPGTRLTVT.

This clone appeared a few times. The chain recombines TRBV24-1 with TRBJ1-1; 7 bases map to TRBD1. CDR1 is KGHDR and CDR2 is SFDVKD in the germline V gene. This CDR3 is built from 13 residues. J lost 6 bases, V lost 7 bases, and 7 bases had no gene match. In DNA, the CDR3 is TGTGCCACCAGCTCGACAGGGTCGTCTGAAGCTTTCTTT. This encodes CATSSTGSSEAFF.

The chain joins TRBV12-3 or TRBV12-4 to TRBJ2-7; TRBD2 matches 8 bases. This CDR3 has 13 amino acids. V shed 8 bases, J shed 2 bases, and the junction held 5 bases outside the gene matches. In DNA, the CDR3 is TGTGCCAGCGGCCGGGGACTAGCCTACGAGCAGTACTTC. It is translated as CASGRGLAYEQYF.

This clone was counted many times. The chain is built from TRBV27 and TRBJ1-2; possible D gene TRBD1, 6 bases. Looked up from germline, CDR1 is MNHEY and CDR2 is SMNVEV (reference sequence). V gave up 5 bases and J gave up 2 bases, with 9 bases separating them. CDR3 size: 13 residues. The CDR3 spells CASSPDRNYGYTF. The CDR3 DNA follows: TGTGCCAGCAGTCCTGACAGGAACTATGGCTACACCTTC.

The chain couples TRBV11-2 to TRBJ2-1; TRBD2 matches at 7 bases. The CDR3 runs to 16 residues. Germline trimming cut 11 bases from V and 4 bases from J; bases unmatched to any gene: 17. Germline loops: CDR1 SGHAT, CDR2 FQNNGV. The CDR3 sequence: CADIEVPSGTYNEQFF. Written as DNA, the CDR3 is TGTGCCGACATCGAGGTCCCTAGCGGTACTTACAATGAGCAGTTCTTC.

This clone occurred many times. This chain links TRBV10-3 with TRBJ1-6; D might be TRBD1 (5 bases). CDR1 is ENHRY, CDR2 SYGVKD, per germline. This CDR3 is 12 amino acids long. V lost 6 bases to trimming and J lost 8 bases, with 8 bases between them. CDR3 residues: CAISAGDSPLHF. The DNA of the CDR3 is TGTGCCATCAGCGCGGGGGATTCACCCCTCCACTTT.

This clone appeared many times. The chain combines TRBV20-1 with TRBJ2-1; the match to TRBD1 covers 7 bases. Per germline, CDR1 DFQATT and CDR2 SNEGSKA (reference sequence). CDR3 length equals 12 residues. Trimming took 5 bases from V and 7 from J; bases not matched to a gene: 5. This CDR3 is CSARQGFNEQFF. CDR3 in DNA: TGCAGTGCTCGACAGGGTTTTAATGAGCAGTTCTTC.

The sample holds many counts of this clone. The rearrangement joins TRBV12-3 or TRBV12-4 to TRBJ1-4, with 11 bases fitting TRBD1. CDR3 length: 15 amino acids. Trimming at V came to 5 bases and at J to 8 bases, leaving 7 bases not matched to a gene. This CDR3 reads CASSEGQGAWEKLFF. The CDR3 nucleotides read TGTGCCAGCAGTGAAGGACAGGGGGCCTGGGAAAAACTGTTTTTT.

This clone has ten or more counts. This chain links TRBV28 with TRBJ2-7; D may correspond to TRBD1 or TRBD2 (5 bases each). Germline V gene data show CDR1 as MDHEN and CDR2 as SYDVKM. V lost 5 bases, J lost 2 bases, and 16 bases lay in between. The CDR3 totals 15 residues. This chain's CDR3 is CASSPTGRLTYEQYF. Written as DNA, the CDR3 is TGTGCCAGCAGTCCAACGGGGCGGCTTACCTACGAGCAGTACTTC.

This clone has a count of ten or more. The chain uses TRBV5-1 and TRBJ2-1; TRBD2 matches at 7 bases. The CDR3 is 16 amino acids. CDR1 and CDR2 (germline): SGHRS, YFSETQ. With V trimmed by 5 bases and J by 0 bases, 8 bases remained unmatched. DNA of the CDR3: TGCGCCAGCAGGGTTGGCGGGGGTTCCTCCTACAATGAGCAGTTCTTC. Encoded protein: CASRVGGGSSYNEQFF.

This clone has a handful of counts. The rearrangement uses TRBV12-3 or TRBV12-4 and TRBJ2-1, with 11 bases fitting TRBD2. The CDR3 is 14 amino acids. The V segment lost 1 base and the J segment 10 bases; nucleotides outside the gene matches: 3. CDR3 protein: CASSLGGLADEQFF. The DNA for the CDR3 is TGTGCCAGCAGTTTAGGGGGACTAGCGGACGAGCAGTTCTTC.

This clone occurred many times. The chain employs TRBV19 and TRBJ2-1; the D is unclear. The CDR3 extends over 12 amino acids. Trimming stripped 1 base from V and 7 bases from J, with 5 bases between. Germline CDR1 and CDR2: LNHDA and SQIVND (reference sequence). The CDR3 loop reads CASSIGRNEQFF. The DNA of the CDR3 is TGTGCCAGTAGTATAGGACGGAATGAGCAGTTCTTC.

On this clone: At one of its ends the junction is not consistent with the germline gene, which may arise from a read error. V and J are TRBV11-1 and TRBJ2-5; the match to TRBD1 covers 12 bases. The CDR3 covers 19 residues. Per germline, CDR1 SGHAT and CDR2 FQDESV (reference sequence). CDR3 amino acids: CASSRRVLLGTGGQETKYF. DNA of the CDR3: TGTGCCAGCAGCCGTAGAGTCCTGCTCGGGACAGGGGGCCAAGAGACCAAGTACTTC. The whole variable domain, filled in from reference TRBV11-1 and TRBJ2-5, reads EAEVAQSPRYKITEKSQAVAFWCDPISGHATLYWYRQILGQGPELLVQFQDESVVDDSQLPKDRFSAERLKGVDSTLKIQPAELGDSAMYLCASSRRVLLGTGGQETKYFGPGTRLLVL.

This clone was found many times. The chain carries TRBV6-1 and TRBJ1-5; no clear D gene. Germline lookup yields CDR1 MNHNS and CDR2 SASEGT. CDR3 length: 11 amino acids. Deletions cut 8 bases from V and 7 bases from J, with 9 bases between. The CDR3 DNA follows: TGTGCCAGCGGATACGACCAGCCCCAGCATTTT. Encoded protein: CASGYDQPQHF.